The 4 T cell receptor beta chains reported below all come from one sample, sequenced in a study of shared clonotypes between healthy human individuals. Here immunoSEQ multiplex PCR was the method, and the copy in TCRdb shows in-frame clones only, minus some. The sample lists about 2 million clones, around 96% occurring once. Naive CD8 populations comprised CD45RO-negative cells positively selected for CCR7, excluding terminally differentiated effector memory CD45RA+ cells. Sequencing was performed on naive CD8+ T cells sorted from blood. The receptor source for this set is a man between 18 and 29 years old in good health.

Only one count was recorded for this clone. The V gene is TRBV29-1, the J gene TRBJ2-1; 9 bases line up with TRBD2. This CDR3 has 16 amino acids. V lost 1 base and J lost 4; bases outside the gene matches: 8. CDR1 and CDR2 (germline): SQVTM, ANQGSEA. The CDR3 protein is CSVEGLAGRSYNEQFF. CDR3 coding DNA: TGCAGCGTTGAAGGTCTAGCGGGAAGATCTTACAATGAGCAGTTCTTC.

The chain joins TRBV6-6 to TRBJ2-7, with D perhaps being TRBD1 or TRBD2 (5 bases each). V was clipped by 5 bases and J by 0 bases, with 11 bases between them. Germline CDR1 reads MNHNY; CDR2 reads SVGAGI (reference sequence). The CDR3 totals 14 residues. In DNA, the CDR3 is TGTGCCAGCAGTCGGGACGCCGTCTCCTACGAGCAGTACTTC. This encodes CASSRDAVSYEQYF.

V gene TRBV19 combines with J gene TRBJ1-5; D is ambiguous. Germline V gene data show CDR1 as LNHDA and CDR2 as SQIVND (reference sequence). V was clipped by 5 bases and J by 11 bases, with 19 bases between them. This CDR3 region has 14 residues. CDR3 nucleotides: TGTGCCAGTAGTCCACGGACTACCGATCCCTCCCAGCATTTT. Translation: CASSPRTTDPSQHF.

This clone was recorded only once. The rearrangement uses TRBV19 and TRBJ2-4; TRBD2 agrees at 7 bases. V was pared by 3 bases and J by 5 bases, with 1 base of the junction left unmatched. The CDR3 runs 13 residues. Germline assignment: CDR1 LNHDA and CDR2 SQIVND (reference sequence). CDR3 sequence (DNA): TGTGCCAGTAGTATGGGACTACAAAACATTCAGTACTTC. Amino acids: CASSMGLQNIQYF.